The clone carrying this T cell receptor (beta chain) was detected only a few times. Its specificity is not known. PCR used 60 Vbeta primers and 13 Jbeta primers. The assay was immunoSEQ multiplex PCR, and TCRdb's table has in-frame clones only and misses some. Here the sample spans roughly 100,000 clones, around 80% being singletons. The entry originates in a study of cytomegalovirus exposure and HLA in healthy donors. Trimming took off 2 bases at V and 3 bases at J, with 11 bases between the two ends. Germline CDR1 and CDR2: MNHEY and SMNVEV (reference sequence). The CDR3 is 15 residues long. Study results and caveats: Clonal expansion, a later analysis showed, was greater in HLA-associated TCR beta chains than in equally common others.

Material: PBMCs. The chain carries TRBV27 and TRBJ1-3; D is undetermined. The clonotype comes from a middle-aged woman in good health and CMV-seronegative. The CDR3 region is CASSLKGSGGNTIYF. Written as DNA, the CDR3 is TGTGCCAGCAGTTTAAAAGGGAGTGGTGGAAACACCATATATTTT.